Listed here are 27 T cell receptor beta chains from one sample, sequenced in a study of blood T cells in healthy people across ages. For the second PCR, which ran for roughly 6 to 12 cycles, a sample-barcoded 5' primer and a J-beta primer mix were used. TCRdb independently ran MiXCR on the 5' RACE reads; one entry per CDR3 protein. This table has 800,000 to 950,000 distinct CDR3 sequences, about 27% appearing once. The sample also formed part of further work on T cells of mothers and their children.

The sample consisted of blood. Receptor source: a woman aged 40 to 50 in good health.

This clonotype was counted only a few times. This chain links TRBV9 with TRBJ1-4; D call uncertain. This CDR3 has 14 amino acids. Trimming cost V 0 bases and J 4 bases, with 7 bases left between them. Germline loops: CDR1 SGDLS, CDR2 YYNGEE. As DNA, the CDR3 is TGTGCCAGCAGCGTAGGTGGACGTAATGAAAAACTGTTTTTT. It encodes CASSVGGRNEKLFF.

The V call is TRBV6-5, the J call TRBJ2-5; 9 bases are a match to TRBD2. CDR3 size: 15 residues. V dropped 6 bases and J dropped 5; count of bases not matched to a gene: 10. Germline CDR1 MNHEY, CDR2 SVGAGI. DNA for the CDR3: TGTGCCAGCAGCGAACGAGCGGGAGGTGGCGAGACCCAGTACTTC. Protein sequence: CASSERAGGGETQYF.

Only a few counts were recorded for this clonotype. V is TRBV9 and J is TRBJ2-5, with 8 nucleotides matching TRBD2. CDR1 is SGDLS and CDR2 is YYNGEE in the germline V gene. CDR3 length equals 18 residues. Trimming at V came to 4 bases and at J to 0 bases, leaving 14 bases not matched to a gene. CDR3 in DNA: TGTGCCAGCAGCCCGCAGGAGCGGGGGTTCTCGTACCAAGAGACCCAGTACTTC. It yields the protein CASSPQERGFSYQETQYF.

The V call is TRBV19, the J call TRBJ1-5; 7 bases line up with TRBD1. Trimming at V came to 7 bases and at J to 3 bases, leaving 6 bases not matched to a gene. The CDR3 sequence is 14 residues long. CDR1 and CDR2 (germline): LNHDA, SQIVND (reference sequence). The CDR3 loop reads CASKTGAINQPQHF. As DNA, the CDR3 is TGTGCCAGTAAAACAGGGGCTATCAATCAGCCCCAGCATTTT.

The chain uses TRBV7-9 and TRBJ2-5, with 10 bases fitting TRBD2. TRBJ2-7 explains the end of the DNA better; the J call may be wrong. CDR3 length: 14 amino acids. The germline V gene encodes CDR1 SEHNR and CDR2 FQNEAQ (reference sequence). DNA for the CDR3: TGTGCCAGCAGCCCGAGGACTAGCGGCGACGAGCAGTACTTC. Its protein is CASSPRTSGDEQYF.

In this sample, this clonotype turned up a few times. The chain couples TRBV3-1 to TRBJ1-2; 7 positions agree with TRBD1. V shed 2 bases, J shed 7 bases, and the junction held 13 bases outside the gene matches. The length of the CDR3 is 16 residues. Germline assignment: CDR1 LGHDT and CDR2 YNNKEL (reference sequence). The CDR3 nucleotides are TGTGCCAGCAGCCAACCGGGACAGCGTCCATTTCCTGGCTACACCTTC. As protein: CASSQPGQRPFPGYTF.

This clonotype was counted only a few times. A junction boundary mismatches the germline segment, possibly from a read error. The V and J genes are TRBV9 and TRBJ2-7; D is unclear. The CDR3 contains 14 residues. From germline, CDR1 is SGDLS and CDR2 YYNGEE. CDR3 sequence reads: CAGSVASVGGEQYF. As DNA, the CDR3 is TGTGCCGGCAGCGTAGCATCGGTGGGCGGCGAGCAGTACTTC.

This clonotype has just a few counts. The chain recombines TRBV4-3 with TRBJ1-5; D gene uncertain. Per germline, CDR1 LGHNA and CDR2 YSLEER. The CDR3 extends over 15 amino acids. Trimming shortened V by 0 bases and J by 4 bases, and 10 bases separated the two germline ends. The CDR3 region is CASSQEAGWNQPQHF. CDR3 DNA sequence: TGCGCCAGCAGCCAAGAGGCGGGGTGGAATCAGCCCCAGCATTTT.

Many counts were recorded for this clonotype. This chain connects TRBV7-2 to TRBJ2-3, with 7 bases identical to TRBD2. This CDR3 has 16 amino acids. Per germline, CDR1 SGHTA and CDR2 FQGNSA. V was pared by 0 bases and J by 4 bases, with 7 bases of the junction left unmatched. The CDR3 DNA reads as TGTGCCAGCAGCTTAGCCGGGGGGAGGAACGCAGATACGCAGTATTTT. Protein product: CASSLAGGRNADTQYF.

V usage is TRBV5-1 and J usage is TRBJ1-1; a weak D match, TRBD1 (6 bases). V lost 5 bases and J lost 1, with 15 bases in between. In germline, CDR1 is SGHRS, CDR2 YFSETQ. The CDR3 has 15 amino acids. Here the CDR3 reads CASRVIGGRNTEAFF. The DNA for the CDR3 is TGCGCCAGCAGGGTTATAGGGGGGCGGAACACTGAAGCTTTCTTT.

The rearrangement links TRBV11-2 to TRBJ2-1; 8 positions agree with TRBD2. The junction had 11 bases not matched to a gene; V was cut back by 7 bases and J by 0 bases. The CDR3 spans 17 residues. The V gene's germline CDR1 is SGHAT and CDR2 FQNNGV. The CDR3 here is CASTQLSGGDSYNEQFF. The CDR3 nucleotides read TGTGCCAGCACCCAATTATCCGGGGGGGACTCCTACAATGAGCAGTTCTTC. The full variable domain, completed using reference TRBV11-2 and TRBJ2-1, is EAGVAQSPRYKIIEKRQSVAFWCNPISGHATLYWYQQILGQGPKLLIQFQNNGVVDDSQLPKDRFSAERLKGVDSTLKIQPAKLEDSAVYLCASTQLSGGDSYNEQFFGPGTRLTVL.

The rearrangement joins TRBV5-6 to TRBJ2-3, with 9 bases matching TRBD2. Germline assignment: CDR1 SGHDT and CDR2 YYEEEE. After removal of 4 bases from V and 1 base from J, the junction contained 7 bases not matched to a gene. This CDR3 contains 16 residues. The CDR3 loop reads CASSPQRGAGTDTQYF. DNA for the CDR3: TGTGCCAGCAGCCCCCAGCGGGGGGCAGGCACAGATACGCAGTATTTT.

The gene calls are TRBV2 and TRBJ1-5; a possible D gene is TRBD1 (5 bases). From germline, CDR1 is SNHLY and CDR2 FYNNEI. V was clipped by 0 bases and J by 3 bases, with 9 bases between them. CDR3 size: 15 residues. CDR3 residues: CASSEARASNQPQHF. In DNA, the CDR3 is TGTGCCAGCAGTGAAGCCAGGGCTTCCAATCAGCCCCAGCATTTT.

Only a few counts were recorded for this clonotype. The V gene is TRBV6-5, the J gene TRBJ2-7, with D maybe TRBD1 (6 bases). CDR3 size: 14 residues. Germline-derived CDR1 and CDR2 are MNHEY and SVGAGI. V lost 6 bases and J 1 base, leaving 13 bases between the germline ends. The CDR3 is CASRTGPLSYEQYF. Here the CDR3 DNA reads TGTGCCAGCAGGACAGGTCCTCTTTCCTACGAGCAGTACTTC.

The rearrangement joins TRBV5-1 to TRBJ1-2; 7 bases match TRBD1. The CDR3 length is 15 residues. CDR1 and CDR2 (germline): SGHRS, YFSETQ. After removal of 0 bases from V and 5 bases from J, the junction contained 7 bases not matched to a gene. The CDR3 DNA reads TGCGCCAGCAGCTTGGACGGACAGGCGGGTTATGGCTACACCTTC. Translated: CASSLDGQAGYGYTF.

This clonotype was seen many times. V gene TRBV4-3 combines with J gene TRBJ2-7; the D gene is possibly TRBD2 (7 bases). CDR1 and CDR2 from the germline V gene are LGHNA and YSLEER. The CDR3 extends over 16 amino acids. V was shortened by 1 base and J by 6 bases, with 19 bases between the two germline ends. The CDR3: CASSQVGGGLNGEQYF. The DNA of the CDR3 is TGCGCCAGCAGCCAAGTCGGCGGGGGCCTCAACGGCGAGCAGTACTTC.

Comment on this clonotype: Possible read error: a much larger clone is one base away. The chain has TRBV2 and TRBJ1-4; no firm D call. The V gene's germline CDR1 is SNHLY and CDR2 FYNNEI. V was shortened by 8 bases and J by 13 bases, with 20 bases between the two germline ends. This CDR3 is 13 amino acids long. The CDR3 coding sequence is TGTGCCAGCGCGACTGCGTTTATAGAGGGACTGTTTTTT. Encoded protein: CASATAFIEGLFF.

There are a few counts of this clonotype. The chain carries TRBV2 and TRBJ1-5; D gene ambiguous. Trimming cost V 6 bases and J 2 bases, with 8 bases left between them. This CDR3 comprises 13 residues. The germline gives CDR1 SNHLY, CDR2 FYNNEI. The DNA of the CDR3 is TGTGCCAGCAGCGTAGGAGGCAATCAGCCCCAGCATTTT. Its translation: CASSVGGNQPQHF.

This clonotype turned up a few times. The chain is built from TRBV18 and TRBJ2-4; 7 positions agree with TRBD1. The ends lost 1 base at V and 8 bases at J; junction bases unmatched: 2. Germline V gene sequence: CDR1 KGHSH, CDR2 LQKENI. CDR3 size: 13 residues. CDR3 nucleotide sequence: TGTGCCAGCTCACCACAGGGGGCTCACATTCAGTACTTC. Translating gives CASSPQGAHIQYF.

V is TRBV7-9 and J is TRBJ2-3; TRBD2 agrees at 9 bases. The CDR3 extends over 16 amino acids. Germline V gives CDR1 SEHNR, CDR2 FQNEAQ (reference sequence). V shed 1 base and J 3 bases; nucleotides not matched to a gene: 5. The CDR3 is CASSLGASGETDTQYF. In nucleotides, the CDR3 is TGTGCCAGCAGCTTAGGGGCTAGCGGGGAGACAGATACGCAGTATTTT.

This clonotype was recorded at least ten times. The CDR3 region is CSASGQGGGLMNTEAFF. As DNA, the CDR3 is TGCAGCGCCTCGGGACAGGGTGGGGGTCTCATGAACACTGAAGCTTTCTTT. J is TRBJ1-1 and V is TRBV29-1; 9 bases are shared with TRBD1. V shed 7 bases and J 0 bases; nucleotides not matched to a gene: 15. In germline, CDR1 is SQVTM, CDR2 ANQGSEA. The CDR3 is made up of 17 amino acids.

Ten or more counts support this clonotype. The chain uses TRBV27 and TRBJ1-1, with D hard to call. Between the trimmed V and J ends, which lost 5 bases and 0 bases, there was a span of 16 bases. The CDR3 is made up of 16 amino acids. Germline lookup yields CDR1 MNHEY and CDR2 SMNVEV (reference sequence). The CDR3 region has the DNA TGTGCCAGCAGTCTACGGTTCCTGCGGCTGAACACTGAAGCTTTCTTT. Residues: CASSLRFLRLNTEAFF.

This clonotype came up a few times. The rearrangement links TRBV7-9 to TRBJ2-1; D may be TRBD1 or TRBD2 (5 bases each). V was pared by 1 base and J by 10 bases, with 17 bases between. This CDR3 is built from 15 residues. Germline CDR1 reads SEHNR; CDR2 reads FQNEAQ (reference sequence). The CDR3 region has the DNA TGTGCCAGCAGCTTAGGGACGGGGCCCTCGGGGGAGCAGTTCTTC. It is translated as CASSLGTGPSGEQFF.

J is TRBJ2-1 and V is TRBV27; D gene unclear. From germline, CDR1 is MNHEY and CDR2 SMNVEV (reference sequence). This CDR3 is 12 amino acids long. V lost 7 bases and J lost 1, with 5 bases in between. CDR3 amino acids: CASMGSYNEQFF. CDR3 nucleotide sequence: TGTGCCAGCATGGGTTCCTACAATGAGCAGTTCTTC.

In the case of this clonotype: A much larger clonotype is one base distant, so this may be a read error. The rearrangement joins TRBV7-2 to TRBJ2-5; 9 bases are a match to TRBD2. The tail of the sequence fits TRBJ2-7 better, so the J call may be wrong. The CDR3 is 17 amino acids. Germline V gives CDR1 SGHTA, CDR2 FQGNSA. CDR3 residues: CASSPSGASPSTYEQYF. The CDR3 DNA sequence: TGTGCCAGCAGCCCTAGCGGGGCTAGTCCCAGTACCTACGAGCAGTACTTC.

This clonotype was seen more than once but under ten times. V and J are TRBV7-9 and TRBJ1-2; the D is unclear. This CDR3 spans 15 amino acids. The germline V gene has CDR1 SEHNR and CDR2 FQNEAQ (reference sequence). Trimming took 1 base from V and 3 from J, leaving 12 bases between them. The CDR3 protein is CASSLGALNDYGYTF. CDR3 DNA: TGTGCCAGCAGCTTAGGGGCTTTGAACGACTATGGCTACACCTTC.

The CDR3 DNA reads TGTGCCAGCAGCCGAGACACAAATGAGCAGTACTTC. Amino acid sequence: CASSRDTNEQYF. The chain joins TRBV3-1 to TRBJ2-7; D not certain. The V gene's germline CDR1 is LGHDT and CDR2 YNNKEL (reference sequence). The CDR3 is 12 residues long. V lost 4 bases and J lost 7, with 11 bases in between.